This TCR beta chain was recorded in a study of T cell responses to AZD1222 COVID-19 vaccine. The CDR3 has 16 amino acids. Trimming left V 0 bases short and J 2 bases short, with 13 bases between. CDR1 and CDR2 (germline): SGHRS, YFSETQ. As to this clone: Its antigen is still unknown.

Findings and limits, study-wide: The study found vaccine-associated CD4 TCRs spanning spike, dominant at 160-218 and 743-854.

Method: immunoSEQ multiplex PCR; TCRdb's copy keeps in-frame clones and lacks some. This sample has some 120,000 clones, with 89% found just once. The specimen comprised peripheral blood, sampled on day 0 of AZD1222 vaccination. This rearrangement joins TRBV5-1 to TRBJ2-3; maybe TRBD1 (5 bases). The receptor was isolated from an adult in good health. The CDR3 sequence is CASSLGTDSHTDTQYF. The DNA for the CDR3 is TGCGCCAGCAGCTTGGGAACCGACAGCCACACAGATACGCAGTATTTT.